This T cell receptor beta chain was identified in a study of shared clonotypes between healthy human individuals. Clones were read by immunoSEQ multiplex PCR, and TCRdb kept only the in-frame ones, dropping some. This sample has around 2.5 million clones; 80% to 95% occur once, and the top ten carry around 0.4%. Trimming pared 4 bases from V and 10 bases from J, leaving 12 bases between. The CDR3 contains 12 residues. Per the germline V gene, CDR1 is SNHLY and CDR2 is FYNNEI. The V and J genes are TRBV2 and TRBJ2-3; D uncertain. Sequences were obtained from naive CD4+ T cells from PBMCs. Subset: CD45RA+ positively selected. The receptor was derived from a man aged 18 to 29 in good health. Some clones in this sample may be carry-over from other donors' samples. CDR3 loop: CASSVGLQAQYF. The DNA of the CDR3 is TGTGCCAGCAGTGTTGGCCTCCAAGCGCAGTATTTT.